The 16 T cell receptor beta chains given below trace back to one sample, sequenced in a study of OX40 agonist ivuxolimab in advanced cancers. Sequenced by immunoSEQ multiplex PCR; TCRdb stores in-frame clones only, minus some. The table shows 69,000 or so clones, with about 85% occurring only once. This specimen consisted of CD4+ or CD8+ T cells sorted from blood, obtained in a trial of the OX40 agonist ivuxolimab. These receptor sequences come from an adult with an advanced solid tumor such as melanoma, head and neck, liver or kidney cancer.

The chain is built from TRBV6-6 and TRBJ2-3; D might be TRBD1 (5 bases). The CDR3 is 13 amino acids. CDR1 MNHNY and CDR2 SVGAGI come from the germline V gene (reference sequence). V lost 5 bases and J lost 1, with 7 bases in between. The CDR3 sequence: CASSDRRTDTQYF. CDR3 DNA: TGTGCCAGCAGTGACAGACGCACAGATACGCAGTATTTT.

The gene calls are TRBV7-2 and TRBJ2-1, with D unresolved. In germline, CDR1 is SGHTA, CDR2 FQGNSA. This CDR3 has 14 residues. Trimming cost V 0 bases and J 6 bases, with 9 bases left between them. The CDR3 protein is CASSLARGANEQFF. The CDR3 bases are TGTGCCAGCAGCTTAGCGCGTGGCGCCAATGAGCAGTTCTTC.

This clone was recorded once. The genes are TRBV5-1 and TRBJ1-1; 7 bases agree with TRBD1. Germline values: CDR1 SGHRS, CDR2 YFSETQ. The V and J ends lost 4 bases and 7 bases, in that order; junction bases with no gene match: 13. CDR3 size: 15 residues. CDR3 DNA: TGCGCCAGCAGCGCGCTGACAGGGATTGATGGTGAAGCTTTCTTT. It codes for CASSALTGIDGEAFF. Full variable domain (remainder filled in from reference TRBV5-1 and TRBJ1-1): KAGVTQTPRYLIKTRGQQVTLSCSPISGHRSVSWYQQTPGQGLQFLFEYFSETQRNKGNFPGRFSGRQFSNSRSEMNVSTLELGDSALYLCASSALTGIDGEAFFGQGTRLTVV.

The CDR3 sequence: CASSYWAGGVFYGYTF. In DNA form, the CDR3 reads TGTGCCAGCAGTTATTGGGCAGGGGGTGTTTTCTATGGCTACACCTTC. V gene TRBV6-5 combines with J gene TRBJ1-2; 7 bases match TRBD1. The CDR3 sequence is 16 residues long. The J segment lost 4 bases and the V segment lost 3 bases, leaving 11 bases of the junction unmatched. Looked up from germline, CDR1 is MNHEY and CDR2 is SVGAGI.

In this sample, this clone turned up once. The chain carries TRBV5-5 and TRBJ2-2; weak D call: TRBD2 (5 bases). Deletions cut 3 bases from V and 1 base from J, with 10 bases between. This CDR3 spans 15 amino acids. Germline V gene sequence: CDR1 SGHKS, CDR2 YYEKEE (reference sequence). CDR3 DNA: TGTGCCAGCAGCTCGTTGGACTGGAACACCGGGGAGCTGTTTTTT. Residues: CASSSLDWNTGELFF.

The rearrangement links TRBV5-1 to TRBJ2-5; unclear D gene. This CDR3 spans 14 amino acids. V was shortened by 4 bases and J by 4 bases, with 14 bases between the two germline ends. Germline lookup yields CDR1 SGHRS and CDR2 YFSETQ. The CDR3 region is CASSTLLRGETQYF. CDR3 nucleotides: TGCGCCAGCAGCACCCTCCTCCGTGGAGAGACCCAGTACTTC.

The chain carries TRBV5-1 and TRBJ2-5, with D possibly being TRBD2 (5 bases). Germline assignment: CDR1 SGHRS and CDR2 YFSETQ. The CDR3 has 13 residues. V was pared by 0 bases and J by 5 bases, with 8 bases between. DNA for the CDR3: TGCGCCAGCAGCTTGGGATCGGGGGAGACCCAGTACTTC. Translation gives CASSLGSGETQYF.

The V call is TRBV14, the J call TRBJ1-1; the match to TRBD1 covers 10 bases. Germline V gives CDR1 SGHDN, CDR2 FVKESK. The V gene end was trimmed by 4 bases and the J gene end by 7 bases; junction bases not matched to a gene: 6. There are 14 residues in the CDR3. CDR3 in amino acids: CASSLGTGVGEAFF. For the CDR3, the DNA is TGTGCCAGCAGCCTGGGGACAGGGGTCGGTGAAGCTTTCTTT.

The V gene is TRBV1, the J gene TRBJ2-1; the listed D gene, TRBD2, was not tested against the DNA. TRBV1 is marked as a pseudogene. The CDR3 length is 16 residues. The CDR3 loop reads CTSSQGTSGGASEQFF. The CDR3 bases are TGCACCAGCAGCCAAGGGACTAGCGGGGGGGCCTCTGAGCAGTTCTTC.

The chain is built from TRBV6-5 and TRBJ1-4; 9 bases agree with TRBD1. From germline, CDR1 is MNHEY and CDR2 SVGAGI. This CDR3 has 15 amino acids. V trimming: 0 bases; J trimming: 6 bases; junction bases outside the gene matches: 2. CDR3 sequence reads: CASSYSGTGYEKLFF. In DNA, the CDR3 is TGTGCCAGCAGTTACTCCGGGACAGGGTATGAAAAACTGTTTTTT.

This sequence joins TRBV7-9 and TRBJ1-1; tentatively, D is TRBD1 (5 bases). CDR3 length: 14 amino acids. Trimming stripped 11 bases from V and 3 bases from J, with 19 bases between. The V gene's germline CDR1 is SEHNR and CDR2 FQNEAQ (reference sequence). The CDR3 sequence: CAASQSGGDTEAFF. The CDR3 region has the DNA TGTGCCGCCTCACAGTCGGGAGGGGACACTGAAGCTTTCTTT.

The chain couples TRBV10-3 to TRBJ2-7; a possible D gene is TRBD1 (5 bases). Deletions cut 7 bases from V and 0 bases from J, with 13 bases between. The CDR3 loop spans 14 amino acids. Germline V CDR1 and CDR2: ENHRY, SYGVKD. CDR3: CAITLGQGSYEQYF. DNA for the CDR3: TGTGCCATCACTTTGGGCCAGGGCTCCTACGAGCAGTACTTC.

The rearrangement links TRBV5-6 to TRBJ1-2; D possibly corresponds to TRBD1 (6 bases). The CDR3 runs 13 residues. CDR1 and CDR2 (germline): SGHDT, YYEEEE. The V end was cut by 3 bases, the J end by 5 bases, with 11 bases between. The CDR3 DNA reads TGTGCCAGCAGCTCGCAGGGGATTTATGGCTACACCTTC. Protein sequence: CASSSQGIYGYTF. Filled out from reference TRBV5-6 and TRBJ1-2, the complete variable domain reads DAGVTQSPTHLIKTRGQQVTLRCSPKSGHDTVSWYQQALGQGPQFIFQYYEEEERQRGNFPDRFSGHQFPNYSSELNVNALLLGDSALYLCASSSQGIYGYTFGSGTRLTVV.

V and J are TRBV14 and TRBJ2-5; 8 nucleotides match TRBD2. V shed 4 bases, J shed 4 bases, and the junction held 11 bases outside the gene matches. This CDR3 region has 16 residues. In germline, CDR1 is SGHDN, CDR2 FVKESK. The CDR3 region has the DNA TGTGCCAGCAGCCCCCAAAGGACTAGCTTCGCAGAGACCCAGTACTTC. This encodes CASSPQRTSFAETQYF.

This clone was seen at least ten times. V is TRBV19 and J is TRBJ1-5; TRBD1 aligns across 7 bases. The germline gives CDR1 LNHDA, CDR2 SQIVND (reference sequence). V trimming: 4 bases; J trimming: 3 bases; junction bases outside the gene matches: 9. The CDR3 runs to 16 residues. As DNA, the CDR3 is TGTGCCAGTAGTAAAGGGGGCTTAGGTCCCAATCAGCCCCAGCATTTT. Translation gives CASSKGGLGPNQPQHF.

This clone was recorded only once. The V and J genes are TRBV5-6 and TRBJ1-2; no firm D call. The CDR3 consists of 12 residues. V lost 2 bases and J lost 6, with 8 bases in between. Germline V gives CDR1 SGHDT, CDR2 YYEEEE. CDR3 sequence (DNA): TGTGCCAGCAGCTTCTCGGTCGATGGCTACACCTTC. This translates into CASSFSVDGYTF. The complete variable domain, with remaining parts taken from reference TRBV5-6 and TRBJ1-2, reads DAGVTQSPTHLIKTRGQQVTLRCSPKSGHDTVSWYQQALGQGPQFIFQYYEEEERQRGNFPDRFSGHQFPNYSSELNVNALLLGDSALYLCASSFSVDGYTFGSGTRLTVV.